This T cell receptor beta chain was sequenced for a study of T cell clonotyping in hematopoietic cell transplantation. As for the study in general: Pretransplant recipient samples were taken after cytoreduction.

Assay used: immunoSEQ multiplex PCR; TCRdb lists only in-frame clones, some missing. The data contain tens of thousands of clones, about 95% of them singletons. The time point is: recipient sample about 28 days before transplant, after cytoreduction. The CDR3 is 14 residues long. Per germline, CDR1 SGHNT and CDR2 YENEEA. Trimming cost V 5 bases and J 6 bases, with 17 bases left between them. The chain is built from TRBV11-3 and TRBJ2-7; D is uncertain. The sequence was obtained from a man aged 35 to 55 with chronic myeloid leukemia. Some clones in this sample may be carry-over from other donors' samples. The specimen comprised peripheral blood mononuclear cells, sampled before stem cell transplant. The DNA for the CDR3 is TGTGCCAGCAGCCAAGACCGAATATCCCCCGAGCAGTACTTC. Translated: CASSQDRISPEQYF.